This is a list of T cell receptor beta chains from one sample in a study of molecular identifiers for immune sequencing clone quantification. TCRdb re-derived calls from the PCR reads in MiXCR, one entry per CDR3 protein. The sample includes tens of thousands of distinct CDR3 sequences, about a fifth of them seen just once. The sample was naive CD8+ T cells from blood, with Jurkat cell RNA spiked in. These receptor sequences come from a human donor in good health. Some libraries in this study had Jurkat cell RNA spiked in. Both conserved end residues are part of each CDR3. Each record gives: V gene, CDR3 length, J gene, clone size, D gene, CDR3 DNA, CDR3 protein. The D gene is left open where the match is weak. Rows give clone size only sometimes, using once, few, many, or a class for an expanded clone.

>TRBV2|15|TRBJ2-1|many|.
TGTGCCAGCAGTCCGAGGCTCCTCTCCTACAATGAGCAGTTCTTC
CASSPRLLSYNEQFF
>TRBV14|14|TRBJ1-2|many|TRBD1
TGTGCCAGCAGCCATCAATCAGGGGGCTATGGCTACACCTTC
CASSHQSGGYGYTF
>TRBV7-9|12|TRBJ1-6|many|.
TGTGCCAGCAGCTTAGGGAATTCACCCCTCCACTTT
CASSLGNSPLHF
>TRBV27|14|TRBJ2-1|.|.
TGTGCCAGCAGCGCCGGGACTGGAAACAATGAGCAGTTCTTC
CASSAGTGNNEQFF
>TRBV4-1|18|TRBJ2-1|many|.
TGCGCCAGCAGCCAAGTACCAGCGGATATTTACTCCTACAATGAGCAGTTCTTC
CASSQVPADIYSYNEQFF
>TRBV11-2|14|TRBJ2-7|many|TRBD2
TGTGCCAGCAGCCTACCGCGGGAGTCGGGCGAGCAGTACTTC
CASSLPRESGEQYF
>TRBV2|16|TRBJ2-3|few|TRBD2
TGTGCCAGCCGTGATAGCGGGAGGTACGTCGCAGATACGCAGTATTTT
CASRDSGRYVADTQYF
>TRBV6-5|14|TRBJ2-6|many|.
TGTGCCAGCAGCGGACTCTCTGGGGCCAACGTCCTGACTTTC
CASSGLSGANVLTF
>TRBV27|18|TRBJ2-3|few|.
TGTGCCAGCAGTTCCCTGGAGGTCGGGGAAGGGGCCACAGATACGCAGTATTTT
CASSSLEVGEGATDTQYF
>TRBV4-3|16|TRBJ2-1|many|.
TGCGCCAGCAGCCAAGATAGGTTTTCCATGCGGGAAGGGCAGTTCTTC
CASSQDRFSMREGQFF
>TRBV9|19|TRBJ2-2|few|TRBD2
TGTGCCAGCAGCGTGTCCCCGGGTACTAGCGGGAGGAGCACCGGGGAGCTGTTTTTT
CASSVSPGTSGRSTGELFF
>TRBV29-1|12|TRBJ2-5|many|.
TGCAGCGCCCCGGCGGGTCAAGAGACCCAGTACTTC
CSAPAGQETQYF
>TRBV7-9|14|TRBJ2-1|.|.
TGTGCCAGCAGCTTAGTCCGAGCCTACAATGAGCAGTTCTTC
CASSLVRAYNEQFF
>TRBV6-5|15|TRBJ2-1|.|.
TGTGCCAGCAGTTACGCCGAAACAGAGTTCAATGAGCAGTTCTTC
CASSYAETEFNEQFF
>TRBV4-1|15|TRBJ2-7|few|TRBD2
TGCGCCAGCAGCCAAGTGGCTAGCGGGATCTACGAGCAGTACTTC
CASSQVASGIYEQYF
>TRBV9|15|TRBJ2-7|many|TRBD2
TGTGCCAGCAGCGTACGTAGTAGCGGGACCGGAGAGCAGTACTTC
CASSVRSSGTGEQYF
>TRBV4-3|15|TRBJ1-1|many|.
TGCGCCAGCAGCCAAGGCGCGGAGGCTTTCACTGAAGCTTTCTTT
CASSQGAEAFTEAFF
>TRBV28|14|TRBJ1-2|.|TRBD1
TGTGCCAGCATCAAACGGACAGGGGACTATGGCTACACCTTC
CASIKRTGDYGYTF
>TRBV29-1|11|TRBJ1-1|many|.
TGCAGCGTTGGGGTGGCAGAAAAAGCTTTCTTT
CSVGVAEKAFF
>TRBV11-2|20|TRBJ2-3|many|TRBD2
TGTGCCAGCAGCTTCCACCGGGAGCGGGGCCGAACCCTTAGCACAGATACGCAGTATTTT
CASSFHRERGRTLSTDTQYF
>TRBV27|13|TRBJ2-1|.|TRBD1
TGTGCCAGCAGTGTGACAGGGGGTAATGAGCAGTTCTTC
CASSVTGGNEQFF
>TRBV4-1|15|TRBJ2-7|.|.
TGCGCCAGCAGCCAAGAGGGGAGCAGGTCATACGAGCAGTACTTC
CASSQEGSRSYEQYF
>TRBV7-9|14|TRBJ1-4|many|.
TGTGCCAGCAGCCCCACAGGGTCGCATGAAAAACTGTTTTTT
CASSPTGSHEKLFF
>TRBV15|15|TRBJ2-7|many|.
TGTGCCACCAGCAGAGATGAGTACGGAACCTACGAGCAGTACTTC
CATSRDEYGTYEQYF
>TRBV5-4|14|TRBJ2-7|few|.
TGTGCCAGCAGCTTGGTCGGGACCCCCTACGAGCAGTACTTC
CASSLVGTPYEQYF
>TRBV5-1|14|TRBJ1-1|.|TRBD1
TGCGCCAGCAGCTTGTGGACAGGGAACACTGAAGCTTTCTTT
CASSLWTGNTEAFF
>TRBV28|15|TRBJ2-7|many|.
TGTGCCAGCAGCCCCCCGACGCTCTCCTTAATCGAGCAGTACTTC
CASSPPTLSLIEQYF
>TRBV3-1|15|TRBJ2-7|few|TRBD2
TGTGCCAGCAGTAGCGGGAGTCTATCCATTTGGGAGCAGTACTTC
CASSSGSLSIWEQYF
>TRBV6-4|12|TRBJ2-1|few|.
TGTGCCAGCAGGAGTAGGTACAATGAGCGGTTCTTC
CASRSRYNERFF
>TRBV12-3/TRBV12-4|14|TRBJ2-5|few|.
TGTGCCAGCAGCCCGCCTAGGACCCAAGAGACCCAGTACTTC
CASSPPRTQETQYF
>TRBV7-6|14|TRBJ2-3|.|.
TGTGCCAGCAGCTTAGCGGGAGGTGTTGATGCGCAGTATTTT
CASSLAGGVDAQYF
>TRBV10-2|17|TRBJ2-2|many|TRBD2
TGCGCCAGCAGTGACCGACTAGCGGGAGTCTACACCGGGGAGCTGTTTTTT
CASSDRLAGVYTGELFF
>TRBV2|14|TRBJ1-6|many|.
TGTGCCAGCAGTTGGACATCTCATAATTCACCCCTCCACTTT
CASSWTSHNSPLHF
>TRBV12-3/TRBV12-4|15|TRBJ1-1|.|TRBD1
TGTGCCAGCGGTTCACAGGGGGTTATGAACACTGAAGCTTTCTTT
CASGSQGVMNTEAFF
>TRBV19|16|TRBJ2-5|.|.
TGTGCCAGTAGTCCGACCGGTGGGACTTTACAAGAGACCCAGTACTTC
CASSPTGGTLQETQYF
>TRBV29-1|10|TRBJ2-1|many|.
TGCAGCGCCATTGGCGATGAGCAGTTCTTC
CSAIGDEQFF
>TRBV24-1|16|TRBJ1-5|many|TRBD1
TGTGCCACCAGTGTAGGGACAGGGGGCAACAATCAGCCCCAGCATTTT
CATSVGTGGNNQPQHF
>TRBV2|13|TRBJ2-7|few|.
TGTGCCAGCAGTGAAGCAGGAGACTACGAGCAGTACTTC
CASSEAGDYEQYF
>TRBV20-1|14|TRBJ2-3|many|.
TGCAGTGCTAGAGCGATAGTCCCCACAGATACGCAGTATTTT
CSARAIVPTDTQYF
>TRBV13|14|TRBJ2-7|.|.
TGTGCCAGCAGCTTTGCAGGGGAAACCTACGAGCAGTACTTC
CASSFAGETYEQYF
>TRBV6-2/TRBV6-3|14|TRBJ2-7|many|.
TGTGCCAGCACCCTACTTAGCGGCACCTACGAGCAGTACTTC
CASTLLSGTYEQYF
>TRBV6-2/TRBV6-3|13|TRBJ2-3|many|.
TGTGCCAGCAGCCGGACTCGCACAGATACGCAGTATTTT
CASSRTRTDTQYF
>TRBV6-6|18|TRBJ2-1|many|TRBD2
TGTGCCAGCAGTCACGCATTAACTAGCGGGACCAGGGGATTGGAGCAGTTCTTC
CASSHALTSGTRGLEQFF
>TRBV27|15|TRBJ2-2|many|.
TGTGCCAGCAGTCCCTCGGGCGCTAACACCGGGGAGCTGTTTTTT
CASSPSGANTGELFF
>TRBV5-1|11|TRBJ2-3|many|.
TGCGCCAGCAGTGGGGGAGATACGCAGTATTTT
CASSGGDTQYF
>TRBV2|13|TRBJ1-5|many|.
TGTGCCAGCAGTGATTTCGGCCATCAGCCCCAGCATTTT
CASSDFGHQPQHF
>TRBV20-1|15|TRBJ2-1|many|TRBD2
TGCAGTGCTAGAGATACGGCTAAGAGCGGGAGAGAGCAGTTCTTC
CSARDTAKSGREQFF
>TRBV20-1|15|TRBJ2-1|many|.
TGCAGTGCTAGAGGGATGGGTATCTCCTACAATGAGCAGTTCTTC
CSARGMGISYNEQFF
>TRBV29-1|12|TRBJ2-5|many|TRBD2
TGCAGCGTCCATAGCGGGATGGTGACCCAGTACTTC
CSVHSGMVTQYF
>TRBV27|12|TRBJ2-2|.|.
TGTGCCAACAGAATCAACACCGGGGAGCTGTTTTTT
CANRINTGELFF
>TRBV20-1|17|TRBJ2-4|few|TRBD2
TGCAGTGCTAGAGATCGGGAGGCTAGCGGGAGTTCAAACATTCAGTACTTC
CSARDREASGSSNIQYF